This TCR beta chain was observed in a study of patients and donors after allogeneic stem cell transplantation. Germline V gene data show CDR1 as SGHRS and CDR2 as YFSETQ. Between the trimmed V and J ends, which lost 4 bases and 0 bases, there was a span of 11 bases. The CDR3 sequence is 15 residues long. Each CDR3 protein is one row after TCRdb ran MiXCR on the RT-PCR reads. The table has 800,000 to 1,000,000 distinct CDR3 sequences, more than 15% seen once. The sequenced material came from blood, either unsorted or a sorted T cell fraction (not recorded which). The origin of this receptor is a human donor who was either an allogeneic HSCT recipient or a stem cell or donor lymphocyte infusion donor (not recorded which). It is not recorded whose cells these are; they may come from a transplant donor. The chain combines TRBV5-1 with TRBJ1-3; the D is unclear. CDR3 sequence: CASSTDSFSGNTIYF. In DNA, the CDR3 is TGCGCCAGCAGCACAGACTCTTTCTCTGGAAACACCATATATTTT.